This TCR beta chain was captured in a study of vaccination and CD4 T cells after COVID-19. Looking at the study overall: Cells received overlapping spike peptides from SARS-CoV-2, HCoV-NL63, HCoV-OC43 and HCoV-229E as stimulation. General observations from the study: Only after vaccination were a median about 87% of convalescents' reactive clones seen.

In germline, CDR1 is SNHLY, CDR2 FYNNEI. Trimming removed 3 bases from V and 11 bases from J, with 28 bases in between. The CDR3 is made up of 17 amino acids. A remark on this clonotype: The antigen is not known.

Indicated treatment: approximately nine-day PBMC culture with coronavirus spike peptide pools or control peptides (ViraFEST assay). The study sequenced cultured CD4+ T cell DNA using the Oncomine TCR Beta short-read assay. One entry per CDR3 protein results from TCRdb running MiXCR on the PCR reads. The sample includes over 15,000 distinct CDR3 sequences, approximately 73% of them seen just once. J is TRBJ1-1 and V is TRBV2; perhaps TRBD1 as D (5 bases). The sample was CD4+ T cells from blood, cultured in vitro. This TCR was sampled from a human donor who had recovered from COVID-19. CDR3 in DNA: TGTGCCAGCAGTGACCCCCCCTACCGGGAGCGGGGGGGGACGGCTTTCTTT. Translated, it gives CASSDPPYRERGGTAFF. Complete variable domain (other parts from reference TRBV2 and TRBJ1-1): EPEVTQTPSHQVTQMGQEVILRCVPISNHLYFYWYRQILGQKVEFLVSFYNNEISEKSEIFDDQFSVERPDGSNFTLKIRSTKLEDSAMYFCASSDPPYRERGGTAFFGQGTRLTVV.